One and the same sample provided the 5 T cell receptor beta chains below, sequenced in a study of vaccination effects on CD4 cells after COVID-19. The table came from immunoSEQ multiplex PCR; TCRdb's copy has only in-frame clones and leaves some out. The sample has 55,000 to 75,000 clones, roughly three quarters seen once. These TCRs' antigens remain unknown. Viral peptide pools were used in the ViraFEST assay to expand antigen-specific CD4+ T cells, and sequencing came afterward. Following culture for about 11 days, CD4+ T cells were isolated. Vaccine recipients, nucleocapsid antibody negative, had no prior SARS-CoV-2 infection. This material consisted of CD4+ T cells from PBMCs cultured with HCoV-OC43 spike peptides, taken before COVID-19 vaccination. Indicated subset: HCoV-OC43 spike overlapping peptide pool stimulation. These receptors originate from a human donor who received a COVID-19 vaccine.

This clone was seen a few times. The rearrangement uses TRBV9 and TRBJ1-4; a weak D match, TRBD1 (6 bases). This CDR3 spans 14 amino acids. V lost 3 bases to trimming and J lost 6 bases, with 12 bases between them. Germline lookup yields CDR1 SGDLS and CDR2 YYNGEE. The chain's CDR3 is CASSDRAGDEKLFF. The DNA for the CDR3 is TGTGCCAGCAGCGACAGGGCGGGGGATGAAAAACTGTTTTTT.

The CDR3 DNA reads as TGTGCCATCAGTGACCGGACAGGGGGAAACACCATATATTTT. Translation gives CAISDRTGGNTIYF. The chain recombines TRBV10-3 with TRBJ1-3; 8 nucleotides match TRBD1. The CDR3 has 14 amino acids. CDR1 is ENHRY, CDR2 SYGVKD, per germline. V shed 3 bases and J 4 bases; nucleotides not matched to a gene: 2.

The V call is TRBV7-3, the J call TRBJ2-3, with 10 bases identical to TRBD1. With 4 bases clipped from V and 3 bases from J, the junction kept 7 bases outside the gene matches. The germline CDR1 and CDR2 sequences are SGHTA and FQGTGA. This CDR3 region has 16 residues. The CDR3 bases are TGTGCCAGCAGCTCGGGACAGGGGATGTGGACAGATACGCAGTATTTT. It codes for CASSSGQGMWTDTQYF.

This chain connects TRBV6-5 to TRBJ2-1; 11 bases align to TRBD2. J was trimmed by 4 bases and V by 9 bases; bases with no gene match: 5. Looked up from germline, CDR1 is MNHEY and CDR2 is SVGAGI. The CDR3 covers 14 residues. The CDR3 spells CASLLAGGYNEQFF. The CDR3 coding sequence is TGTGCCAGTCTGCTAGCGGGGGGATACAATGAGCAGTTCTTC.

This clone was seen a handful of times. The gene calls are TRBV2 and TRBJ1-2; D perhaps matches TRBD1 (5 bases). Looked up from germline, CDR1 is SNHLY and CDR2 is FYNNEI. Trimming left V 2 bases short and J 7 bases short, with 14 bases between. The length of the CDR3 is 14 residues. The DNA of the CDR3 is TGTGCCAGCAGTGAACGGGGGAAGATCCTTGGCTACACCTTC. Protein sequence: CASSERGKILGYTF.